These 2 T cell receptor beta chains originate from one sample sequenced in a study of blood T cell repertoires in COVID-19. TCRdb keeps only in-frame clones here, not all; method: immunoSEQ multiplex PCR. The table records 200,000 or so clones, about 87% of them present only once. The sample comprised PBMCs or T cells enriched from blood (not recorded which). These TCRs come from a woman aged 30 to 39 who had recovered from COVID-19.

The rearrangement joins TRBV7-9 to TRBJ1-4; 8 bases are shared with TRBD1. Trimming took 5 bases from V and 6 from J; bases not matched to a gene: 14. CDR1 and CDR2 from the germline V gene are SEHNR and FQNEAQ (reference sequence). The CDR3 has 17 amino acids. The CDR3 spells CASSPLDGGTGYEKLFF. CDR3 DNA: TGTGCCAGCAGCCCTCTCGACGGCGGGACAGGATATGAAAAACTGTTTTTT.

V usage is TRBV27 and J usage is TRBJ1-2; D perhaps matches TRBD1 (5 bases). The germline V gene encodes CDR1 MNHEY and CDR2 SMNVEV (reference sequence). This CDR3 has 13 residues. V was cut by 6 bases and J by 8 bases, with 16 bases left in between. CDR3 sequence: CASRRTHKGGYTF. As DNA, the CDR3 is TGTGCCAGCAGACGGACCCACAAGGGGGGCTACACCTTC.